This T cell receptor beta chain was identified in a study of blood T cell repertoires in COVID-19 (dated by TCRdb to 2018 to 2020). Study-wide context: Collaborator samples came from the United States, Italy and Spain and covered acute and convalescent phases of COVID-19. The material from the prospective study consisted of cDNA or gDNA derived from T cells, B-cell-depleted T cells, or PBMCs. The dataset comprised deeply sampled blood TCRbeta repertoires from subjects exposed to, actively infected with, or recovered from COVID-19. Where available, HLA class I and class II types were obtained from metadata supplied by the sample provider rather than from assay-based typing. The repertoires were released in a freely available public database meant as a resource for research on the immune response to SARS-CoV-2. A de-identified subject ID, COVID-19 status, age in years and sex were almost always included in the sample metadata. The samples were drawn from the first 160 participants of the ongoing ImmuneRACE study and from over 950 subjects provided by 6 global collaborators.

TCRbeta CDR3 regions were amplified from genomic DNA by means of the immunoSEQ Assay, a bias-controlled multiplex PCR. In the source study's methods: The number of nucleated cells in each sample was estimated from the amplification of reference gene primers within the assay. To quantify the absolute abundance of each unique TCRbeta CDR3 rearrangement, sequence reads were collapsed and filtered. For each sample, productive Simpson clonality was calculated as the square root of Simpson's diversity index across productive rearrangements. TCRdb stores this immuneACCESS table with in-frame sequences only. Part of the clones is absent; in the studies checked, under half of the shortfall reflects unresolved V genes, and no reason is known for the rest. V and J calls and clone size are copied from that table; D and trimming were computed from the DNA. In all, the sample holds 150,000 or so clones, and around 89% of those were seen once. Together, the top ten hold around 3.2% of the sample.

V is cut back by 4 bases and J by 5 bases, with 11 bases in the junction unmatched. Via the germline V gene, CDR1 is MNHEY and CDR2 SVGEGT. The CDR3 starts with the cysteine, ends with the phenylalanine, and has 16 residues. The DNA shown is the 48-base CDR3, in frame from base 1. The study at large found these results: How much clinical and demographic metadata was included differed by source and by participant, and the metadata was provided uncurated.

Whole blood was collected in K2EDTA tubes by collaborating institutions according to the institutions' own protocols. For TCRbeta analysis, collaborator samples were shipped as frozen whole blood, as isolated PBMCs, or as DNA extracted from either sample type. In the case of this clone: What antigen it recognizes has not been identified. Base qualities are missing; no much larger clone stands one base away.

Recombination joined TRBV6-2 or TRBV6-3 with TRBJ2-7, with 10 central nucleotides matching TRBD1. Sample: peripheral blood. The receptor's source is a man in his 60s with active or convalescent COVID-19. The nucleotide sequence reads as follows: TGTGCCAGCAGTTTCAGTCCGGGACAGGGGTTAAACGAGCAGTACTTC. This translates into CASSFSPGQGLNEQYF.